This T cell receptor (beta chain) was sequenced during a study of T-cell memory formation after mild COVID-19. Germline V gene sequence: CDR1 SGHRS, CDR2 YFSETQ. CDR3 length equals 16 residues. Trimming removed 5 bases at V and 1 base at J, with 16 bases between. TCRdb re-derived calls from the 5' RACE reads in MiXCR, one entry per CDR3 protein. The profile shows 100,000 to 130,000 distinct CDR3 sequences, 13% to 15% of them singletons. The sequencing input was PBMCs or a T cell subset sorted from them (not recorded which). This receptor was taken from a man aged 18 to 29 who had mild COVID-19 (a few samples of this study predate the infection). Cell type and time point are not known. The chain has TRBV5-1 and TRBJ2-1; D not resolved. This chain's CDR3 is CASSPIWADSYNEQFF. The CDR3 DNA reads TGCGCCAGCAGTCCCATATGGGCTGATTCCTACAATGAGCAGTTCTTC.